The rows below give T cell receptor beta chains drawn from one sample of a study of blood T cells in healthy people across ages. Each CDR3 protein gets one entry after TCRdb re-called the 5' RACE reads with MiXCR. Counted here are about 800,000 distinct CDR3 sequences, around 25% occurring once; the ten biggest clones make up under 4.5%. In addition, the sample was reused for a study of T cells of mothers and their children.

What was sequenced was blood. The receptors stem from a boy younger than 18 in good health. Both conserved end residues are part of each CDR3. The D gene is left open where the match is weak. Some rows have no size entry. The others give once, few or many, or a class for an expanded clone.

v_call	clone_size	j_call	d_call	cdr3_nt	cdr3_aa
TRBV7-7	NA	TRBJ1-1	NA	TGTGCTAGCAGCTTAGATATGGCGGCGTTGAACACTGAAGCTTTCTTT	CASSLDMAALNTEAFF
TRBV24-1	few	TRBJ1-2	TRBD1	TGTGCCACCAGTGATTCTACCCACAGGGGTGGCTACACCTTC	CATSDSTHRGGYTF
TRBV10-3	many	TRBJ2-4	NA	TGTGCCTCCCGGGACCAGGGCAAAAACATTCAGTACTTC	CASRDQGKNIQYF
TRBV20-1	few	TRBJ1-2	NA	TGCAGTGCTAGACAGCGGCCGGGACATGGCTACACCTTC	CSARQRPGHGYTF
TRBV11-2	NA	TRBJ2-1	NA	TGTGCCAGCAGCTTTCTGAGCGAGCTCATCCTTAATGAGCAGTTCTTC	CASSFLSELILNEQFF
TRBV7-2	few	TRBJ1-6	NA	TGTGCCAGCAGCGGCGTAGGGGCCCCGCAGCCCCTCCACTTT	CASSGVGAPQPLHF
TRBV7-8	few	TRBJ1-6	NA	TGTGCCAGCAGCTTAGCGGCGGGCCAAAATTCACCCCTCCACTTT	CASSLAAGQNSPLHF
TRBV28	few	TRBJ1-5	NA	TGTGCCAGCAGTACGCCGGGACGGGGCAATCAGCCCCAGCATTTT	CASSTPGRGNQPQHF
TRBV20-1	NA	TRBJ2-7	TRBD2	TGCAGTGCTGACTTAGCGGGGACCTACGAGCAGTACTTC	CSADLAGTYEQYF
TRBV7-9	NA	TRBJ1-4	NA	TGTGCCAGCAGCCGGGACGGGGATGCAACTAATGAAAAACTGTTTTTT	CASSRDGDATNEKLFF
TRBV29-1	many	TRBJ2-1	TRBD1	TGCAGCGTTGTGGGGGACAGGGGCTACAATGAGCAGTTCTTC	CSVVGDRGYNEQFF
TRBV12-3/TRBV12-4	NA	TRBJ2-1	NA	TGTGCCAGCAGTTTAGGGGGGGGGGCCGTATTCTTC	CASSLGGGAVFF
TRBV12-3/TRBV12-4	NA	TRBJ1-1	NA	TGTGCCAGCAGTTTAGTAGCAGGGGTCGGGACTGAAGCTTTCTTT	CASSLVAGVGTEAFF
TRBV9	few	TRBJ2-7	TRBD1	TGTGCCAGCAGCGCGGGAGCCGGGACAGGGGACGAGCAGTACTTC	CASSAGAGTGDEQYF
TRBV14	few	TRBJ2-7	TRBD1	TGTGCCAGCAGCCCTGACAGGGGATTTTCCTACGAGCAGTACTTC	CASSPDRGFSYEQYF
TRBV20-1	NA	TRBJ2-7	NA	TGCAGTGCTGGCCTGGTGGGCCCGAGCTCCTACGAGCAGTACTTC	CSAGLVGPSSYEQYF
TRBV6-5	few	TRBJ1-2	NA	TGTGCCAGCAGTTACTCGACAGGCCAGTCCGGCTACACCTTC	CASSYSTGQSGYTF
TRBV4-3	NA	TRBJ2-3	NA	TGCGCCAGCAGCCACCGGACCACCACAGATACGCAGTATTTT	CASSHRTTTDTQYF
TRBV10-3	NA	TRBJ1-1	NA	TGTGCCATCAGTGAGATTGGGAGTGGGACTGAAGCTTTCTTT	CAISEIGSGTEAFF
TRBV5-6	NA	TRBJ2-3	NA	TGTGCCAGCAGCCCCGTGGCCTCGGGTACAGATACGCAGTATTTT	CASSPVASGTDTQYF
TRBV7-9	few	TRBJ1-4	TRBD1	TGTGCCAGCAGCCCCAGCGGCAGGGGGAGTGAAAAACTGTTTTTT	CASSPSGRGSEKLFF
TRBV20-1	NA	TRBJ1-2	NA	TGCAGTGCTAGATCGGCAGGATTCACCTTC	CSARSAGFTF
TRBV11-1	few	TRBJ2-7	TRBD1	TGTGCCAGCAGCTTAGCGCGGAGGACAGGGGGATCCTACGAGCAGTACTTC	CASSLARRTGGSYEQYF